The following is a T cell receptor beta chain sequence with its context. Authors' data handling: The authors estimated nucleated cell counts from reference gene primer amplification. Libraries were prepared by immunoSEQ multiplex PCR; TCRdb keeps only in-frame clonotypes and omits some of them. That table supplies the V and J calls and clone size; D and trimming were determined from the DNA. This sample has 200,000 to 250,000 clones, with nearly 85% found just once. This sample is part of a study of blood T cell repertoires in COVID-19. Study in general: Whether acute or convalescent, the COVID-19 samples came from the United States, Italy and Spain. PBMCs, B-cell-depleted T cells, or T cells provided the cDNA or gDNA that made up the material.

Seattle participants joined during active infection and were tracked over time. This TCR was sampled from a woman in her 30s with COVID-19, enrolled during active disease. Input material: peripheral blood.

CDR3 region: CASSHRQIPSQYNEQFF. The CDR3 DNA is TGTGCCAGCAGCCATAGACAGATCCCTTCACAGTACAATGAGCAGTTCTTC. V gene TRBV3-1 (or the pseudogene TRBV3-2) combines with J gene TRBJ2-1, with D tentatively TRBD1 (5 bases). Germline V gene data show CDR1 as LGHDT and CDR2 as YNNKEL (reference sequence). V was cut by 3 bases and J by 4 bases, with 19 bases left in between. The CDR3 runs to 17 residues.